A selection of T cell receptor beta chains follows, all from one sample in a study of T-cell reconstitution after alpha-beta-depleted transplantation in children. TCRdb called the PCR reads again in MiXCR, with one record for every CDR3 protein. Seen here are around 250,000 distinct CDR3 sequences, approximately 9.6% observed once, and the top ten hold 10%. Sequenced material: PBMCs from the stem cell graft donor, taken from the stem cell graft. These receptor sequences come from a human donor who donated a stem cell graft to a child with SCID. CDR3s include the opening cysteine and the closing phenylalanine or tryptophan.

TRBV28 CASSFFSGPQYF
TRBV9 CASSVDLSSGGPQFF
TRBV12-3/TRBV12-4 CASSLAGPNQPQHF
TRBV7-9 CASSWGSTNEKLFF
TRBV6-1 CASQTYPGRQGKGKSPLHF
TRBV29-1 CSVAAGTGGQPQHF
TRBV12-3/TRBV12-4 CATGLRGNTEAFF
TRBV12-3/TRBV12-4 CASKDLYRYNEQFF
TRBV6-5 CASSYRTGRWVEQFF
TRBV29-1 CSVDPIEGYNEQFF